Listed below are T cell receptor beta chains from one sample, sequenced in a study of radiation and T cells in renal cell carcinoma. The assay was immunoSEQ multiplex PCR, and TCRdb's table has in-frame clones only and misses some. The data hold about 83,000 clones, with less than 90% observed a single time. The material sequenced was blood, taken from a patient whose treatment included radiotherapy and nephrectomy. The origin of the receptors is a woman aged 60 to 75 with renal cell carcinoma. Both conserved end residues are part of each CDR3. D genes are given only for firm matches. Expanded clones get a size class; other rows say once, few or many, or leave the size out.

j_gene,v_gene,abundance,d_gene,CDR3aa,CDR3nt
TRBJ1-3,TRBV6-6,-,-,CASRRQGGDTIYF,TGTGCCAGCAGGAGGCAGGGCGGAGACACCATATATTTT
TRBJ1-5,TRBV19,-,-,CASSALSGRSNQPQHF,TGTGCCAGTAGTGCCCTTTCAGGGAGGAGCAATCAGCCCCAGCATTTT
TRBJ2-7,TRBV2,-,TRBD1,CASSATGGYTNEQYF,TGTGCCAGCAGTGCGACAGGGGGCTACACGAACGAGCAGTACTTC
TRBJ1-6,TRBV28,few,-,CASSVDLSYNSPLHF,TGTGCCAGCAGTGTCGACCTCTCCTATAATTCACCCCTCCACTTT
TRBJ1-1,TRBV30,-,-,CAWLRGRANTEAFF,TGTGCCTGGCTAAGGGGTAGGGCAAACACTGAAGCTTTCTTT
TRBJ1-5,TRBV10-2,once,TRBD1,CASSRTGGAEFQPQHF,TGCGCCAGCAGCCGAACAGGGGGCGCGGAGTTTCAGCCCCAGCATTTT
TRBJ1-5,TRBV28,-,-,CASSLREQPQHF,TGTGCCAGCAGTTTAAGGGAGCAGCCCCAGCATTTT
TRBJ1-4,TRBV4-3,-,TRBD1,CASSQDSPRGRVATNEKLFF,TGCGCCAGCAGCCAGGATTCCCCCAGGGGGAGAGTTGCAACTAATGAAAAACTGTTTTTT
TRBJ1-1,TRBV4-1,-,TRBD1,CASSLGQGMNTEAFF,TGCGCCAGCAGCCTCGGACAGGGCATGAACACTGAAGCTTTCTTT
TRBJ1-1,TRBV30,-,-,CAWSDAVMSTEAFF,TGTGCCTGGAGTGATGCAGTTATGAGCACTGAAGCTTTCTTT
TRBJ1-1,TRBV4-1,-,-,CASSTMNTEAFF,TGCGCCAGCAGTACGATGAACACTGAAGCTTTCTTT
TRBJ2-1,TRBV7-6,-,TRBD2,CASSLVLGTSTRGNEQFF,TGTGCCAGCAGCTTAGTTCTTGGGACTAGCACGAGGGGCAATGAGCAGTTCTTC
TRBJ2-4,TRBV10-3,-,TRBD1,CAISGQGDIQYF,TGTGCCATCAGTGGACAGGGTGACATTCAGTACTTC
TRBJ2-7,TRBV5-1,-,-,CASSYLDRYEQYF,TGCGCCAGCAGCTACCTCGACAGATACGAGCAGTACTTC
TRBJ2-5,TRBV5-4,-,TRBD2,CASSLGTSGGAGETQYF,TGTGCCAGCAGCCTCGGGACTAGCGGGGGGGCAGGAGAGACCCAGTACTTC
TRBJ2-7,TRBV6-1,-,-,CASSEASRGGQQYF,TGTGCCAGCAGTGAGGCCTCGAGGGGTGGTCAGCAGTACTTC
TRBJ1-5,TRBV19,-,-,CASSPRQGNQPQHF,TGTGCCAGTAGTCCCAGACAAGGCAATCAGCCCCAGCATTTT
TRBJ2-7,TRBV5-8,-,TRBD2,CASSLGQPTWGGEQYF,TGTGCCAGCAGCTTGGGGCAACCCACGTGGGGGGGCGAGCAGTACTTC
TRBJ2-3,TRBV5-4,once,TRBD2,CASSWRAGGGDTQYF,TGTGCCAGCAGCTGGCGCGCGGGAGGGGGAGATACGCAGTATTTT
TRBJ2-3,TRBV19,-,TRBD1,CASKSPGDRASDTQYF,TGTGCCAGTAAGTCGCCGGGGGACAGGGCTTCAGATACGCAGTATTTT
TRBJ1-1,TRBV19,few,TRBD1,CASSRDRGQTEAFF,TGTGCCAGTAGTAGGGACAGGGGGCAGACTGAAGCTTTCTTT
TRBJ2-7,TRBV19,-,-,CASSSPGRYEQYF,TGTGCCAGTAGTAGCCCGGGAAGATACGAGCAGTACTTC
TRBJ1-2,TRBV4-1,-,-,CASSQEGPARHFYGYTF,TGCGCCAGCAGCCAAGAGGGTCCGGCCCGGCACTTCTATGGCTACACCTTC
TRBJ2-7,TRBV2,-,-,CASNNRNYEQYF,TGTGCCAGCAACAACAGGAACTACGAGCAGTACTTC
TRBJ1-6,TRBV6-5,-,-,CASSYEGPMHSPLHF,TGTGCCAGCAGTTACGAAGGGCCGATGCATTCACCCCTCCACTTT
TRBJ2-3,TRBV18,-,TRBD1,CASSPPAQGADTQYF,TGTGCCAGCTCACCACCGGCACAGGGGGCAGATACGCAGTATTTT